Sequencing of this T cell receptor beta chain was carried out in a study of blood T cell repertoires in COVID-19. Across the study: T cells, B-cell-depleted T cells, or PBMCs provided the cDNA or gDNA that served as material.

How the authors handled the data: Estimation of nucleated cell counts was performed using reference gene primer amplification. Repertoires were generated with immunoSEQ multiplex PCR, while TCRdb's copy carries only in-frame clones and drops some. V, J and clone size are those of that table, while D and trimming were read from the DNA. The table has 180,000 or so clones, around 83% seen once. The trim removed 3 bases at V and 2 bases at J, leaving 3 bases unmatched. Germline V gives CDR1 SGDLS, CDR2 YYNGEE. The CDR3 contains 15 residues. J is TRBJ1-4 and V is TRBV9; 8 nucleotides line up with TRBD1. The sequence was obtained from a man younger than 35 with acute or convalescent COVID-19. The sequencing sample was made of peripheral blood. CDR3 amino acids: CASSDSGGTNEKLFF. As DNA, the CDR3 is TGTGCCAGCAGCGACTCAGGGGGCACTAATGAAAAACTGTTTTTT.